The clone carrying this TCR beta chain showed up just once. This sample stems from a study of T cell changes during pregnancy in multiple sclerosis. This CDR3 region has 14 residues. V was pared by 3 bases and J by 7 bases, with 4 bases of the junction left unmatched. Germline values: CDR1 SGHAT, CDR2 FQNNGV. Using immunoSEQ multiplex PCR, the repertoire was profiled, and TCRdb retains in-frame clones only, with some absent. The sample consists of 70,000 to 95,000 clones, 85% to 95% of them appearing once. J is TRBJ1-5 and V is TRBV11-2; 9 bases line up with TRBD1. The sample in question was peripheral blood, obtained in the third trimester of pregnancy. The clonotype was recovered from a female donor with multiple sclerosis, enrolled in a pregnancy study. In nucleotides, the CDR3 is TGTGCCAGCAGCTTGGCGGGACAGGGACAGCCCCAGCATTTT. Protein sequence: CASSLAGQGQPQHF.